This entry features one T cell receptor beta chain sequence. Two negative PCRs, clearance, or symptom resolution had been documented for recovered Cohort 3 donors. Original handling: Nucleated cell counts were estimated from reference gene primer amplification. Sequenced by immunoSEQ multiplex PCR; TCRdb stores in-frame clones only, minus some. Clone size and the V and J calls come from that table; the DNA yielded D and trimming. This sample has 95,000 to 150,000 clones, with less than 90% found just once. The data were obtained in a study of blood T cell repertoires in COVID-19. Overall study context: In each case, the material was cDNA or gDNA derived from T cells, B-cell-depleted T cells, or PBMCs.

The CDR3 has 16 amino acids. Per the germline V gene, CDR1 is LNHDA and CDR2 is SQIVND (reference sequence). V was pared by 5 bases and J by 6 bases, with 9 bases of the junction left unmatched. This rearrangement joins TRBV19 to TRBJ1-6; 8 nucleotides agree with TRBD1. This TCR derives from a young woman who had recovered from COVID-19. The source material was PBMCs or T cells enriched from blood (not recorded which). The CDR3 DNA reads TGTGCCAGTAGTCCCGTCGACAGGGGCGGTAATTCACCCCTCCACTTT. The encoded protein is CASSPVDRGGNSPLHF.